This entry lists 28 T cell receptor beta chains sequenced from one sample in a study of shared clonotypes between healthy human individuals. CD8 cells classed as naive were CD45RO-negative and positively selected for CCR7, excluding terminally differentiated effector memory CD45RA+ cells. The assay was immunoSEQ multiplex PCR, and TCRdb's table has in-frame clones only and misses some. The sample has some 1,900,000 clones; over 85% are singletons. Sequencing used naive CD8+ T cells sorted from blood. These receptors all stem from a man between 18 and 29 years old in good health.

Here the CDR3 DNA reads TGTGCCAGTAGTATCCTCCCGACTAATTCACCCCTCCACTTT. Its protein product is CASSILPTNSPLHF. The rearrangement uses TRBV19 and TRBJ1-6, with D unresolved. Trimming pared 3 bases from V and 6 bases from J, leaving 9 bases between. Germline CDR1 LNHDA, CDR2 SQIVND (reference sequence). The CDR3 is 14 amino acids.

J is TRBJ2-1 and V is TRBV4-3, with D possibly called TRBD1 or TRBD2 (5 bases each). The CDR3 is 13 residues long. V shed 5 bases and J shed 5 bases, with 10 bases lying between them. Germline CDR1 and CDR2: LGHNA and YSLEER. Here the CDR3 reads CASSWDLNNEQFF. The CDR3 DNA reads TGCGCCAGCAGCTGGGACCTAAACAATGAGCAGTTCTTC.

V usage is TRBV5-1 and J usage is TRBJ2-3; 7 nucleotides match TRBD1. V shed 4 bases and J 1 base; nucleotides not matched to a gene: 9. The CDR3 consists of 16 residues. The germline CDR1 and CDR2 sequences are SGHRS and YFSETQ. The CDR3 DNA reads TGCGCCAGCAGCGGTCTCCGGGACAGCGGCACAGATACGCAGTATTTT. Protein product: CASSGLRDSGTDTQYF.

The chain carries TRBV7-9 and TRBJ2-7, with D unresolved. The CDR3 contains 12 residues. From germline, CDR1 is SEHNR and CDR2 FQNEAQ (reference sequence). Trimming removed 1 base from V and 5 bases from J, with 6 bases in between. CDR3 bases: TGTGCCAGCAGCTTAGGATGGGACGAGCAGTACTTC. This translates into CASSLGWDEQYF.

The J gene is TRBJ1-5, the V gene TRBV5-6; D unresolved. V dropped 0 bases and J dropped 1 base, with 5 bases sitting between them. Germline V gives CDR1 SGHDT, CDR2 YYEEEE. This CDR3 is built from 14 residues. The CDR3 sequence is CASSLGESNQPQHF. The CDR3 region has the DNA TGTGCCAGCAGCTTGGGGGAGAGCAATCAGCCCCAGCATTTT.

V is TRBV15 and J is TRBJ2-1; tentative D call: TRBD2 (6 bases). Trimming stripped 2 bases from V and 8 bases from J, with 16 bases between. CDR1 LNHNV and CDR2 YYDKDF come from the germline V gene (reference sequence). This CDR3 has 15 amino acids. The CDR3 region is CATSRLGGPGDEQFF. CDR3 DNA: TGTGCCACCAGCAGATTAGGCGGTCCGGGGGATGAGCAGTTCTTC. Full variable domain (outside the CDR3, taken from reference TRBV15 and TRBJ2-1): DAMVIQNPRYQVTQFGKPVTLSCSQTLNHNVMYWYQQKSSQAPKLLFHYYDKDFNNEADTPDNFQSRRPNTSFCFLDIRSPGLGDTAMYLCATSRLGGPGDEQFFGPGTRLTVL.

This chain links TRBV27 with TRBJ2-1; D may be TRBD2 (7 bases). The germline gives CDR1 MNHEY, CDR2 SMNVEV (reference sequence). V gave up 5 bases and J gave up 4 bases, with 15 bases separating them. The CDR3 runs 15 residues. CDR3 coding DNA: TGTGCCAGCAGTGTAGCAGGGGAGGGATACAATGAGCAGTTCTTC. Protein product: CASSVAGEGYNEQFF.

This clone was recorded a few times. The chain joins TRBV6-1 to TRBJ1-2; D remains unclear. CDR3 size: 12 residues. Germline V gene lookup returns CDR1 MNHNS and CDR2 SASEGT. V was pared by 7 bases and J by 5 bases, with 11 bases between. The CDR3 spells CASTQAPYGYTF. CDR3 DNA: TGTGCCAGCACTCAGGCCCCTTATGGCTACACCTTC.

The CDR3 is CASSTPKSGGYGYTF. CDR3 bases: TGTGCCAGTAGTACCCCCAAGTCGGGGGGCTATGGCTACACCTTC. This sequence joins TRBV19 and TRBJ1-2; a possible D gene is TRBD1 (5 bases). CDR1 is LNHDA, CDR2 SQIVND, per germline (reference sequence). V lost 4 bases to trimming and J lost 4 bases, with 16 bases between them. This CDR3 is 15 amino acids long.

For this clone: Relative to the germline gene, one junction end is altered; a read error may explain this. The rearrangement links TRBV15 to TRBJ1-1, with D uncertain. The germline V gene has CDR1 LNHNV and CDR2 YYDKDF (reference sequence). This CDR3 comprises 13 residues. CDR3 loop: CATSGDGNTEAFF. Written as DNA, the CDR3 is TGTGCCACCAGCGGAGACGGGAACACTGAAGCTTTCTTT.

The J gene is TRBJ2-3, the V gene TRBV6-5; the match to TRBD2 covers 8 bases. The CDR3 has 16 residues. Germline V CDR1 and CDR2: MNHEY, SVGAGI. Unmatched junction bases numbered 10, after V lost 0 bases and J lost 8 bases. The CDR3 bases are TGTGCCAGCAGTTACTCTTCGGGAGCGGGGGATCTTACGCAGTATTTT. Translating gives CASSYSSGAGDLTQYF.

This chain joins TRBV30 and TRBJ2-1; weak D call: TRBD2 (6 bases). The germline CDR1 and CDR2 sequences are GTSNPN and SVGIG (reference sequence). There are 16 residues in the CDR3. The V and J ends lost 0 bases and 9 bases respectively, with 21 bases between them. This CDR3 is CAWSVLGGVMSSEQFF. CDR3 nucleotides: TGTGCCTGGAGTGTGCTCGGGGGAGTAATGTCCAGTGAGCAGTTCTTC.

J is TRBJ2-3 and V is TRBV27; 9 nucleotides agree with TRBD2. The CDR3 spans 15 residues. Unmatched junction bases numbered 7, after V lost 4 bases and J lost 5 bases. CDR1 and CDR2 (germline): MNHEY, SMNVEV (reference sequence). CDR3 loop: CASSWASGAKDTQYF. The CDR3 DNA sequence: TGTGCCAGCAGTTGGGCTAGCGGGGCCAAAGATACGCAGTATTTT.

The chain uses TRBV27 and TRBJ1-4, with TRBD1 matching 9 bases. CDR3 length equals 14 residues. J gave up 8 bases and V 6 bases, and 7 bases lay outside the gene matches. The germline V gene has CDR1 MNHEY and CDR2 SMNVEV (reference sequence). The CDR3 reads CASSSDRGSEKLFF. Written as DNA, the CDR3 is TGTGCCAGCAGCAGTGACAGGGGGAGCGAAAAACTGTTTTTT.

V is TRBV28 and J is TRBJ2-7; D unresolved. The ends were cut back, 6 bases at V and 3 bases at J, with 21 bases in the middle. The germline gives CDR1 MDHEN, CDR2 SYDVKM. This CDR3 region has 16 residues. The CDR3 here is CASSPRSLFPLYEQYF. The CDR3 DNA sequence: TGTGCCAGCAGCCCGAGGTCCCTCTTCCCCCTCTACGAGCAGTACTTC.

The CDR3 here is CASSPFGDPLAFF. CDR3 sequence (DNA): TGTGCCAGCAGTCCCTTCGGGGACCCTCTGGCTTTCTTT. The chain links TRBV6-6 to TRBJ1-1, with D tentatively TRBD1 (5 bases). V lost 5 bases and J 11 bases, leaving 18 bases between the germline ends. CDR3 size: 13 residues. Germline V gene lookup returns CDR1 MNHNY and CDR2 SVGAGI (reference sequence).

CDR3 nucleotide sequence: TGTGCCAGCAGTCCCACTGTTAGCGGGGGTTACGAGCAGTACTTC. Its protein product is CASSPTVSGGYEQYF. V gene TRBV27 combines with J gene TRBJ2-7; 9 bases fit TRBD2. The CDR3 length is 15 residues. The V gene's germline CDR1 is MNHEY and CDR2 SMNVEV (reference sequence). J lost 4 bases, V lost 5 bases, and 9 bases had no gene match.

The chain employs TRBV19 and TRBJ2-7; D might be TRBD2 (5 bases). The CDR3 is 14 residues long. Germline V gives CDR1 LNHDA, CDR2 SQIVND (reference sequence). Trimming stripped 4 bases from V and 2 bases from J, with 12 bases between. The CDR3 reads CASSRTGDAYEQYF. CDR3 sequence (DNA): TGTGCCAGTAGTAGGACTGGGGATGCCTACGAGCAGTACTTC.

For the CDR3, the DNA is TGTGCCAGCAGTTACAACCGCGGTTCACCCCTCCACTTT. Translation: CASSYNRGSPLHF. This chain joins TRBV6-6 and TRBJ1-6; D is uncertain. The V end was cut by 2 bases, the J end by 9 bases, with 8 bases between. CDR3 length: 13 amino acids. Germline CDR1 and CDR2: MNHNY and SVGAGI (reference sequence).

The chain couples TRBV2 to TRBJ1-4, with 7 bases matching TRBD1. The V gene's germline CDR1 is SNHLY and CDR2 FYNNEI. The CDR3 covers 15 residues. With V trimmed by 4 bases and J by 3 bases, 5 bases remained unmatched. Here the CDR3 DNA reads TGTGCCAGCAGTGTAGGGGACAGCTCTAATGAAAAACTGTTTTTT. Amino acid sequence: CASSVGDSSNEKLFF.

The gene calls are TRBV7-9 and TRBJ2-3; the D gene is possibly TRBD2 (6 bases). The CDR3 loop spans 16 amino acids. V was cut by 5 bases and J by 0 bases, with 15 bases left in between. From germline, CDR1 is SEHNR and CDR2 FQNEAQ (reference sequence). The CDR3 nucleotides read TGTGCCAGCAGCGACCCATTCGGGACTAGCACAGATACGCAGTATTTT. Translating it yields CASSDPFGTSTDTQYF. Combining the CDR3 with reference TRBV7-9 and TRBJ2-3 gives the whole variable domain DTGVSQNPRHKITKRGQNVTFRCDPISEHNRLYWYRQTLGQGPEFLTYFQNEAQLEKSRLLSDRFSAERPKGSFSTLEIQRTEQGDSAMYLCASSDPFGTSTDTQYFGPGTRLTVL.

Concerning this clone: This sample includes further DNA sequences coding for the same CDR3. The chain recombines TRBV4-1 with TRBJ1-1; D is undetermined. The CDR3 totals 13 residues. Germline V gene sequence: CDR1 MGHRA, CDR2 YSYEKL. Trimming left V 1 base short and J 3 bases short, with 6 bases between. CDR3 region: CASSQGWDTEAFF. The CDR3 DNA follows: TGCGCCAGCAGCCAAGGGTGGGACACTGAAGCTTTCTTT.

CDR3: CASSQDRTGTVGYTF. CDR3 nucleotide sequence: TGCGCCAGCAGCCAAGATCGAACCGGGACAGTTGGCTACACCTTC. The chain is built from TRBV4-1 and TRBJ1-2; 7 bases line up with TRBD1. CDR1 and CDR2 from the germline V gene are MGHRA and YSYEKL. Trimming removed 0 bases from V and 7 bases from J; junction bases left unmatched: 8. The CDR3 spans 15 residues.

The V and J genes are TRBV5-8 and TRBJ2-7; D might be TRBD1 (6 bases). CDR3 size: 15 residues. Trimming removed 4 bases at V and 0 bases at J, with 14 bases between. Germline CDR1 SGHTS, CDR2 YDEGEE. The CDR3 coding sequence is TGTGCCAGCAGCACCTGGACAGAAAGCTCCTACGAGCAGTACTTC. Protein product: CASSTWTESSYEQYF.

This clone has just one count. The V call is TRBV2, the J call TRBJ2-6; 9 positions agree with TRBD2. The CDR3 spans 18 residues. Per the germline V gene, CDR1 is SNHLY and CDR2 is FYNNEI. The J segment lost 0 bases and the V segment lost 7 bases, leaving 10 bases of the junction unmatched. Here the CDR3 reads CASKVAGVSVSGANVLTF. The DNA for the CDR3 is TGTGCCAGCAAGGTAGCGGGAGTCTCGGTCTCTGGGGCCAACGTCCTGACTTTC.

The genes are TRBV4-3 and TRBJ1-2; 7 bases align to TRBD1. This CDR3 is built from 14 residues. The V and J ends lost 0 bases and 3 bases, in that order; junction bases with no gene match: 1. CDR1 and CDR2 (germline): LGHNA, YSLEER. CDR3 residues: CASSQDQGDYGYTF. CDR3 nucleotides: TGCGCCAGCAGCCAAGATCAGGGGGACTATGGCTACACCTTC.

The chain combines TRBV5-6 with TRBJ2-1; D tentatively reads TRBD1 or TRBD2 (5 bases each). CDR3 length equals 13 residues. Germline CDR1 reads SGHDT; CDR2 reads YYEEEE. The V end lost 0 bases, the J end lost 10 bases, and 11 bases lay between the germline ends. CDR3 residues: CASSLGGFSEQFF. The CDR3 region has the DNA TGTGCCAGCAGCTTGGGGGGGTTCAGCGAGCAGTTCTTC.

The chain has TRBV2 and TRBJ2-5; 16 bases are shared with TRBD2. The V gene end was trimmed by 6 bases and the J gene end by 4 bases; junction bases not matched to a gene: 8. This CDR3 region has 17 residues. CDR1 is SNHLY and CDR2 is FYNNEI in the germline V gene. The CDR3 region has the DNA TGTGCCAGCAGGGCGGGACTAGCGGGGGGGCCCAGAGAGACCCAGTACTTC. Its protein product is CASRAGLAGGPRETQYF.